The source of this T cell receptor beta chain is a study of cytomegalovirus exposure and HLA in healthy donors. Study conclusions and caveats: As was reported, the classifier diagnosed cytomegalovirus status with high specificity and sensitivity. A later analysis linked a missense DCLRE1C variant to TCR beta V- and J-gene trimming. Rare TCR sequences dominated, though some public TCRs recurred in many donors.

This clone was observed a single time. The target antigen is unknown. Both 60 Vbeta primers and 13 Jbeta primers went into the PCR. TCRdb's copy holds only in-frame clones and misses some; the assay was immunoSEQ multiplex PCR. The repertoire consists of some 150,000 clones, with over 80% occurring once and the leading ten covering roughly 1.4%. The clonotype was recovered from a man aged 35 to 55 in good health and CMV-seronegative. The specimen sequenced was PBMCs.

CDR3 coding DNA: TGCGCCAGCAGCCAAGAGGGCCTCTCCTACGAGCAGTACTTC. It encodes CASSQEGLSYEQYF. The chain couples TRBV4-3 to TRBJ2-5; D gene ambiguous. The J call may be faulty, since TRBJ2-7 better matches the DNA end. The germline CDR1 and CDR2 sequences are LGHNA and YSLEER. The CDR3 has 14 residues.